This T cell receptor (beta chain) was identified in a study of radiotherapy plus CTLA-4 blockade in lung cancer. The overall study: Objective response rate was over 15%; disease control rate, around 30%. Study observations and caveats: Reports identified early blood T cell clone dynamics, with interferon-beta, as the best response predictor. Peripheral blood showed expansion of tumor-derived TCR clones after radiotherapy and ipilimumab.

Sequenced by immunoSEQ multiplex PCR; TCRdb stores in-frame clones only, minus some. The data hold roughly 130,000 clones, with 80% to 90% observed a single time. A remark on this clone: The antigen remains unidentified. In the same sample, other DNA sequences code for this CDR3.

With ipilimumab providing CTLA-4 blockade, focal radiation was administered to patients who had chemo-refractory metastatic non-small-cell lung cancer. V lost 2 bases to trimming and J lost 4 bases, with 14 bases between them. Germline assignment: CDR1 MNHNY and CDR2 SVGAGI (reference sequence). The CDR3 extends over 15 amino acids. The specimen comprised peripheral blood, sampled from a patient treated with radiotherapy plus ipilimumab. This receptor was obtained from a human donor with non-small cell lung cancer that progressed on radiotherapy plus ipilimumab. The chain links TRBV6-6 to TRBJ1-2; a possible D gene is TRBD1 (6 bases). CDR3 protein: CASSYLAGASYGYTF. In nucleotides, the CDR3 is TGTGCCAGCAGTTACCTCGCGGGGGCCAGCTATGGCTACACCTTC.